The entry below gives a single T cell receptor (beta chain) sequence along with its context. The antigen is undetermined. V was cut by 5 bases and J by 0 bases, with 17 bases left in between. Per the germline V gene, CDR1 is SGHTA and CDR2 is FQGNSA. The CDR3 has 16 residues. The data originate from a study of cytomegalovirus exposure and HLA in healthy donors. Study-wide results and caveats: Follow-up analysis later connected one missense variant in DCLRE1C with trimming of TCR beta V- and J-genes. The study put 150 to 200 TCR beta chains on its list as cytomegalovirus-associated.

Primers included in the PCR were 60 Vbeta and 13 Jbeta primers. Some clones are missing from TCRdb's copy, which holds only in-frame ones; the method was immunoSEQ multiplex PCR. Of 150,000 to 200,000 clones in the sample, around 62% were seen once. This receptor was obtained from a man in his forties or fifties in good health and CMV-seronegative. V usage is TRBV7-2 and J usage is TRBJ2-7; possible D gene TRBD1, 6 bases. Sequencing was performed on PBMCs. CDR3 bases: TGTGCCAGCAGCCCCTCCCGGGACAAGGGCTCCTACGAGCAGTACTTC. This gives the protein CASSPSRDKGSYEQYF.